The 14 T cell receptor beta chains below come from one sample, sequenced in a study of cytomegalovirus exposure and HLA in healthy donors. 13 Jbeta primers and 60 Vbeta primers were used for the PCR. Measured with immunoSEQ multiplex PCR; TCRdb has only the in-frame clones, and not every one. The profile shows fewer than 85,000 clones, approximately 69% of them singletons. Sequenced: PBMCs. The receptor source for this set is a man between 35 and 55 years old in good health and CMV-seropositive.

The chain recombines TRBV15 with TRBJ1-2; 7 positions match TRBD1. Germline values: CDR1 LNHNV, CDR2 YYDKDF (reference sequence). The CDR3 length is 15 residues. The ends lost 1 base at V and 5 bases at J; junction bases unmatched: 7. The CDR3 DNA reads as TGTGCCACCAGCAGAGCCGGAGACAGGGATTATGGCTACACCTTC. This codes for CATSRAGDRDYGYTF.

The chain is built from TRBV15 and TRBJ2-3; 15 positions match TRBD2. CDR3 length: 18 residues. Germline-derived CDR1 and CDR2 are LNHNV and YYDKDF (reference sequence). J gave up 4 bases and V 3 bases, and 8 bases lay outside the gene matches. The chain's CDR3 is CATSRPGLAGGPPDTQYF. In DNA, the CDR3 is TGTGCCACCAGCAGGCCGGGACTAGCGGGAGGCCCCCCAGATACGCAGTATTTT.

V usage is TRBV7-9 and J usage is TRBJ1-5; TRBD1 agrees at 7 bases. The V and J ends lost 5 bases and 0 bases, in that order; junction bases with no gene match: 10. Germline loops: CDR1 SEHNR, CDR2 FQNEAQ (reference sequence). This CDR3 has 17 residues. This CDR3 reads CASSIGTATYSNQPQHF. In DNA, the CDR3 is TGTGCCAGCAGCATCGGGACAGCCACTTATAGCAATCAGCCCCAGCATTTT.

The chain joins TRBV10-3 to TRBJ2-7; tentative D call: TRBD1 (7 bases). The ends were cut back, 6 bases at V and 5 bases at J, with 14 bases in the middle. Germline-derived CDR1 and CDR2 are ENHRY and SYGVKD. The CDR3 consists of 13 residues. CDR3 in DNA: TGTGCCATCAGGTCGGCAGGGGGGCACGAGCAGTACTTC. It yields the protein CAIRSAGGHEQYF.

This clone has a single count. The rearrangement joins TRBV9 to TRBJ2-5; weak D call: TRBD2 (6 bases). The CDR3 has 13 residues. In germline, CDR1 is SGDLS, CDR2 YYNGEE. Trimming stripped 3 bases from V and 5 bases from J, with 11 bases between. As DNA, the CDR3 is TGTGCCAGCAGCGGACTAGGACGGGAGACCCAGTACTTC. It translates to CASSGLGRETQYF.

The chain combines TRBV2 with TRBJ2-5; 7 nucleotides match TRBD1. The J call is in doubt because the DNA end fits TRBJ2-7 better. Germline V gene data show CDR1 as SNHLY and CDR2 as FYNNEI. The CDR3 covers 12 residues. The CDR3 DNA follows: TGTGCCAGCGGGGAACAGGGGTACGAGCAGTACTTC. It yields the protein CASGEQGYEQYF.

The CDR3 coding sequence is TGTGCCAGCTCAGCAGGGGCCGGGGAGCTGTTTTTT. This translates into CASSAGAGELFF. This rearrangement joins TRBV18 to TRBJ2-2, with TRBD1 as a possible D gene (6 bases). V gave up 5 bases and J gave up 6 bases, with 7 bases separating them. The CDR3 contains 12 residues. The germline V gene has CDR1 KGHSH and CDR2 LQKENI.

The V and J genes are TRBV6-1 and TRBJ2-5, with D maybe TRBD2 (6 bases). Trimming took 9 bases from V and 5 from J, leaving 19 bases between them. CDR3 length: 14 residues. Germline V gives CDR1 MNHNS, CDR2 SASEGT. CDR3 in amino acids: CASMTEPAGETQYF. The CDR3 DNA sequence: TGTGCCAGTATGACAGAGCCCGCGGGGGAGACCCAGTACTTC.

The V call is TRBV9, the J call TRBJ2-7; the match to TRBD2 covers 8 bases. The germline CDR1 and CDR2 sequences are SGDLS and YYNGEE. The ends lost 0 bases at V and 6 bases at J; junction bases unmatched: 8. The CDR3 totals 15 residues. CDR3 sequence (DNA): TGTGCCAGCAGCGTAGAACCGGGACTAGGCGGCGAGCAGTACTTC. Its translation is CASSVEPGLGGEQYF.

The chain joins TRBV7-2 to TRBJ1-2; possibly TRBD1 for D (6 bases). The germline V gene has CDR1 SGHTA and CDR2 FQGNSA. Trimming stripped 8 bases from V and 1 base from J, with 20 bases between. This CDR3 region has 16 residues. This CDR3 reads CASQRKGQNLNYGYTF. The CDR3 nucleotides read TGTGCCAGCCAACGGAAGGGACAAAATCTTAACTATGGCTACACCTTC.

V gene TRBV18 combines with J gene TRBJ2-7; a possible D gene is TRBD2 (6 bases). V lost 1 base, J lost 1 base, and 11 bases lay in between. The CDR3 length is 15 residues. Germline CDR1 reads KGHSH; CDR2 reads LQKENI. The CDR3 protein is CASSPRDGGSYEQYF. In DNA, the CDR3 is TGTGCCAGCTCACCACGCGACGGGGGATCCTACGAGCAGTACTTC.

The V and J genes are TRBV7-8 and TRBJ2-7; 9 bases are a match to TRBD2. Germline lookup yields CDR1 SGHVS and CDR2 FQNEAQ. The CDR3 runs 16 residues. V lost 3 bases, J lost 0 bases, and 6 bases stayed unmatched. In DNA, the CDR3 is TGTGCCAGCAGCTTCTCCTTTAGCGGGGGCTCCTACGAGCAGTACTTC. The encoded protein is CASSFSFSGGSYEQYF.

Only a few counts were recorded for this clone. The genes are TRBV11-2 and TRBJ2-1; no reliable D call. The CDR3 contains 16 residues. Per germline, CDR1 SGHAT and CDR2 FQNNGV. V dropped 1 base and J dropped 0 bases, with 10 bases sitting between them. The CDR3 protein is CASSLGHLSSYNEQFF. CDR3 in DNA: TGTGCCAGCAGCTTAGGACACCTTAGCTCCTACAATGAGCAGTTCTTC.

The CDR3 region is CASRGRHQPQHF. CDR3 DNA sequence: TGTGCCAGTAGAGGGAGGCATCAGCCCCAGCATTTT. The chain links TRBV19 to TRBJ1-5; no firm D call. This CDR3 is built from 12 residues. The germline gives CDR1 LNHDA, CDR2 SQIVND (reference sequence). V shed 6 bases and J shed 5 bases, with 8 bases lying between them.